These T cell receptor gamma chains were read from a single sample in a study of Vδ1+ human thymocytes. TCRdb redid the clone calls on the multiplex PCR reads with CATT. The profile shows roughly 30,000 gamma-chain clones, about a fifth of them singletons. The sequencing sample was made of Vdelta1+ gamma-delta thymocytes from the thymus. These receptors were collected from a boy younger than two who had congenital heart surgery. Each CDR3 is given with its conserved first and last residue. Fields, in order: V gene, J gene, CDR3 protein.

TRGV9,TRGJ1/TRGJ2,CALWVPPKKKLF
TRGV2,TRGJ1/TRGJ2,CATWEGLCVKLF
TRGV9,TRGJ1/TRGJ2,CALWEREIGKKLF
TRGV2,TRGJ1/TRGJ2,CATWTNKKLF
TRGV4,TRGJP1,CATWEGGREGTGWFKIF
TRGV5,TRGJP1,CATWDSPITGWFKIF
TRGV8,TRGJP1,CATWDSDTTGWFKIF
TRGV3,TRGJ1/TRGJ2,CATWDNGYYRKLF
TRGV2,TRGJ1/TRGJ2,CATWDGPGYGKKLF
TRGV4,TRGJ1/TRGJ2,CATWPYYYKKLF
TRGV5,TRGJ1/TRGJ2,CATWDMDYYKKLF
TRGV2,TRGJ1/TRGJ2,CATWDGPRGKLF
TRGV3,TRGJ1/TRGJ2,CATWDRYKAKLF
TRGV2,TRGJP2,CATWDGPRGSDWIKTF
TRGV5,TRGJ1/TRGJ2,CATWDRRTDKKLF
TRGV2,TRGJ1/TRGJ2,CATWDFPPFYYKKLF
TRGV9,TRGJ1/TRGJ2,CALWEVGFYYKKLF
TRGV2,TRGJ1/TRGJ2,CATWDGTDYYKKLF
TRGV4,TRGJ1/TRGJ2,CATWDGEFPYYYKKLF
TRGV4,TRGJ1/TRGJ2,CATWEGYYKKLF
TRGV3,TRGJ1/TRGJ2,CATWDPHYYKKLF
TRGV2,TRGJP1,CATWDKNTTGWFKIF
TRGV9,TRGJ1/TRGJ2,CALWEVNYYKKLF
TRGV3,TRGJ1/TRGJ2,CATWDADYYKKLF
TRGV4,TRGJ1/TRGJ2,CATWVSHYKKLF
TRGV5,TRGJ1/TRGJ2,CATWDRGGPNKKLF
TRGV2,TRGJ1/TRGJ2,CATWDGNYYKKLF
TRGV3,TRGJ1/TRGJ2,CATWDRPEYKKLF
TRGV4,TRGJP2,CATWGSSDWIKTF
TRGV3,TRGJ1/TRGJ2,CATSVGSGDYKKLF
TRGV4,TRGJ1/TRGJ2,CATWDGHGYKKLF
TRGV9,TRGJP,CALWEVWELGKKIKVF
TRGV4,TRGJ1/TRGJ2,CATWWVGYKKLF
TRGV9,TRGJ1/TRGJ2,CALWEGISREKLF
TRGV4,TRGJ1/TRGJ2,CATWDGQDKKLF
TRGV5,TRGJ1/TRGJ2,CATWDRPGPEGRSYKKLF
TRGV5,TRGJ1/TRGJ2,CATWDRPFEKLF
TRGV5,TRGJ1/TRGJ2,CATWAPGYKKLF
TRGV2,TRGJP2,CATWDCDWIKTF
TRGV9,TRGJP2,CALWEPRSDWIKTF
TRGV4,TRGJ1/TRGJ2,CATWGRTNYYKKLF
TRGV4,TRGJ1/TRGJ2,CATWDLRAGYYKKLF
TRGV5,TRGJ1/TRGJ2,CATWGTYYKKLF
TRGV2,TRGJP2,CATWDGPQSDWIKTF
TRGV4,TRGJ1/TRGJ2,CATWDSYYKKLF
TRGV9,TRGJ1/TRGJ2,CALWEVQGLNYYKKLF
TRGV9,TRGJ1/TRGJ2,CALWEVYGLQDYKKLF
TRGV5,TRGJ1/TRGJ2,CATWGGYKKLF
TRGV2,TRGJ1/TRGJ2,CATWDGRGYYKKLF
TRGV8,TRGJ1/TRGJ2,CATWDRSGKKLF
TRGV3,TRGJ1/TRGJ2,CATWDRPSYRKKLF
TRGV9,TRGJP1,CALWEQTTGWFKIF
TRGV2,TRGJ1/TRGJ2,CATWDGRKKLF
TRGV4,TRGJ1/TRGJ2,CATWDEGRYYKKLF
TRGV8,TRGJP1,CATWLSKGWFKIF
TRGV5,TRGJ1/TRGJ2,CATWDRYLHKKLF
TRGV8,TRGJ1/TRGJ2,CATWAAEGYLEKLF
TRGV2,TRGJ1/TRGJ2,CATWDGLNYYKKLF